The 11 T cell receptor beta chains given below trace back to one sample, sequenced in a study of T cells in Graves' hyperthyroidism and ophthalmopathy. RNA transcripts served as the template for amplifying TCR beta CDR3 regions. Using the HTBI primer set, a first-round RT-PCR was run on the TCR CDR3. MiXCR, run by TCRdb on the multiplex PCR reads, gives a single entry per CDR3 protein. This sample yields approximately 640,000 distinct CDR3 sequences, of which around 15% are seen a single time; around 15% belongs to the top ten. Sequences were obtained from blood. These receptor sequences come from a man aged 50 to 59 with Graves' hyperthyroidism.

The V and J genes are TRBV28 and TRBJ2-3; D tentatively reads TRBD1 or TRBD2 (6 bases each). Per germline, CDR1 MDHEN and CDR2 SYDVKM. The V end lost 2 bases, the J end lost 6 bases, and 21 bases lay between the germline ends. This CDR3 has 17 amino acids. Here the CDR3 reads CASSLPPDRRVADTQYF. The CDR3 nucleotides read TGTGCCAGCAGTTTACCCCCCGACAGGAGGGTGGCGGATACGCAGTATTTT.

This clonotype has only a few counts. The V call is TRBV20-1, the J call TRBJ2-5; D may be TRBD1 or TRBD2 (5 bases each). V gave up 2 bases and J gave up 1 base, with 14 bases separating them. The germline CDR1 and CDR2 sequences are DFQATT and SNEGSKA (reference sequence). The CDR3 is 15 residues long. The CDR3 nucleotides read TGCAGTGCTAGACGTTCCCGGGACCCCCAAGAGACCCAGTACTTC. This sequence encodes CSARRSRDPQETQYF.

This clonotype was seen repeatedly, ten times or more. This sequence joins TRBV20-1 and TRBJ1-6; D ambiguous. Per germline, CDR1 DFQATT and CDR2 SNEGSKA (reference sequence). This CDR3 is built from 13 residues. Trimming left V 1 base short and J 4 bases short, with 5 bases between. The CDR3: CSARAEYNSPLHF. In DNA form, the CDR3 reads TGCAGTGCTAGAGCTGAATATAATTCACCCCTCCACTTT.

The sample holds many counts of this clonotype. The CDR3 nucleotides read TGTGCCAGCAAGGGGGCAGATACGCAGTATTTT. It translates to CASKGADTQYF. The gene calls are TRBV2 and TRBJ2-3; weak D call: TRBD1 (6 bases). The CDR3 consists of 11 residues. Germline V gives CDR1 SNHLY, CDR2 FYNNEI. The germline V and J ends were trimmed by 7 bases and 4 bases, with 6 bases remaining between them.

This clonotype was picked up many times. V gene TRBV12-3 or TRBV12-4 combines with J gene TRBJ2-1; tentative D call: TRBD2 (7 bases). With 3 bases removed from V and 12 bases from J, the gap between germline ends came to 21 bases. The CDR3 is made up of 15 amino acids. CDR3 nucleotides: TGTGCCAGCAGTTTGCCCGGACTAGTAGGGGGGGGGCAGTTCTTC. Its translation: CASSLPGLVGGGQFF.

This clonotype showed up just a few times. The gene calls are TRBV4-3 and TRBJ2-7; TRBD1 matches 9 bases. Germline V gene data show CDR1 as LGHNA and CDR2 as YSLEER. V shed 1 base and J 2 bases; nucleotides not matched to a gene: 3. This CDR3 region has 15 residues. In DNA, the CDR3 is TGCGCCAGCAGCCAAGTCCGGGACAGGGCCTACGAGCAGTACTTC. Protein sequence: CASSQVRDRAYEQYF.

This chain connects TRBV28 to TRBJ1-4, with D tentatively TRBD1 (6 bases). Germline CDR1 reads MDHEN; CDR2 reads SYDVKM. The CDR3 spans 17 residues. The V gene lost 10 bases and the J gene lost 5 bases, with 26 bases spanning the gap. DNA of the CDR3: TGTGCCACCAAAAGGGGGGCTGGATATGGGGAAAATGAAAAACTGTTTTTT. Translated, it gives CATKRGAGYGENEKLFF.

Notes on this clonotype: A much more abundant neighbour one base away suggests this may be a read error. The gene calls are TRBV7-3 and TRBJ2-1, with 8 positions matching TRBD2. CDR3 length: 14 residues. Germline loops: CDR1 SGHTA, CDR2 FQGTGA. As DNA, the CDR3 is TGTGCCAACAGCCGTCCGGGACTAGACAATGAGCAGTTCTTC. Translated: CANSRPGLDNEQFF.

The genes are TRBV5-1 and TRBJ2-2; the match to TRBD2 covers 8 bases. J gave up 3 bases and V 2 bases, and 6 bases lay outside the gene matches. This CDR3 is 16 amino acids long. CDR1 is SGHRS, CDR2 YFSETQ, per germline. The CDR3 DNA follows: TGCGCCAGCAGCTTTAGCGGAGCGGGGGACACCGGGGAGCTGTTTTTT. Translating gives CASSFSGAGDTGELFF.

This clonotype has ten or more counts. The chain employs TRBV2 and TRBJ1-4; D is possibly TRBD1 (5 bases). The germline V gene has CDR1 SNHLY and CDR2 FYNNEI. This CDR3 spans 13 amino acids. The V end was cut by 6 bases, the J end by 7 bases, with 12 bases between. The chain's CDR3 is CASRGEVGEKLFF. The CDR3 coding sequence is TGTGCCAGCAGGGGGGAAGTCGGTGAAAAACTGTTTTTT.

This clonotype was seen a few times. The chain is built from TRBV3-1 and TRBJ2-1; TRBD2 agrees at 13 bases. The ends lost 0 bases at V and 8 bases at J; junction bases unmatched: 13. This CDR3 is 19 amino acids long. The germline gives CDR1 LGHDT, CDR2 YNNKEL (reference sequence). The CDR3 region has the DNA TGTGCCAGCAGCCAAGAATTGAACTTAGGACTAGCGGGAGTGGATGAGCAGTTCTTC. This gives the protein CASSQELNLGLAGVDEQFF.